The clone carrying this T cell receptor beta chain has a count of ten or more. The sample comes from a study of early T cells in non-severe SARS-CoV-2 infection. The wider study: Alpha and beta chains were unpaired, from unsorted whole-blood bulk RNA.

Individual cDNA molecules received unique molecular identifiers during library preparation. One entry per CDR3 protein results from TCRdb running MiXCR on the 5' RACE reads. The table has under 50,000 distinct CDR3 sequences, roughly 4.5% seen once. The CDR3 covers 14 residues. The V gene's germline CDR1 is SGHTA and CDR2 FQGNSA. Trimming cost V 5 bases and J 1 base, with 9 bases left between them. Source material: whole blood. V and J are TRBV7-2 and TRBJ1-3; D is possibly TRBD1 (6 bases). The clonotype comes from an adult who was a healthcare worker with PCR-confirmed SARS-CoV-2 infection or an uninfected control (not recorded which). CDR3 coding DNA: TGTGCCAGCAGCACACAGGGTTCTGGAAACACCATATATTTT. It translates to CASSTQGSGNTIYF.